This T cell receptor (beta chain) was found in a study of T cell responses to AZD1222 COVID-19 vaccine. As for this clone: Its specificity is not known.

Second-dose recipients at about 4 or about 12 weeks were treated as one pooled group. Study-wide results and limits: Recipients of two AZD1222 doses showed rising Spike-specific TCR breadth and depth. Baseline serology detected seropositivity in only a handful of AZD1222 recipients. There were mostly white British donors and more females than males, and clonal diversity was possibly underestimated.

Assay used: immunoSEQ multiplex PCR; TCRdb lists only in-frame clones, some missing. Here the sample spans about 110,000 clones, 89% being singletons. The V and J ends lost 7 bases and 2 bases, in that order; junction bases with no gene match: 10. The CDR3 covers 17 residues. The V gene's germline CDR1 is MDHEN and CDR2 SYDVKM. J is TRBJ2-2 and V is TRBV28; 10 bases fit TRBD2. The source of this sequence is an adult who received the AZD1222 COVID-19 vaccine. The sequences come from peripheral blood, collected 28 days after the second AZD1222 dose. This CDR3 is CASTALTSGVNTGELFF. The CDR3 bases are TGTGCCAGCACCGCTCTTACTAGCGGGGTAAACACCGGGGAGCTGTTTTTT.